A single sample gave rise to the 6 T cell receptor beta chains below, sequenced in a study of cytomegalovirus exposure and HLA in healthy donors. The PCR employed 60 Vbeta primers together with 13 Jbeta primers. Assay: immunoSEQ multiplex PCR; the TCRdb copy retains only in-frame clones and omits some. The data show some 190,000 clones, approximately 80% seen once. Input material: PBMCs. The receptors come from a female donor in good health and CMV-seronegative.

CDR3 sequence (DNA): TGCAGCGTTGGAGGGTTCGGAGATACGCAGTATTTT. This gives the protein CSVGGFGDTQYF. The rearrangement uses TRBV29-1 and TRBJ2-3; TRBD2 might be the D (5 bases). Trimming took 4 bases from V and 5 from J, leaving 10 bases between them. The CDR3 has 12 residues. Germline CDR1 reads SQVTM; CDR2 reads ANQGSEA.

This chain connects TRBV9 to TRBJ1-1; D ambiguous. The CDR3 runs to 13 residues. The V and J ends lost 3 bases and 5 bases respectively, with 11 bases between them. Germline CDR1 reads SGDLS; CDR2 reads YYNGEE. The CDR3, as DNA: TGTGCCAGCAGCGGGCGACCGGGGACTGAAGCTTTCTTT. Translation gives CASSGRPGTEAFF.

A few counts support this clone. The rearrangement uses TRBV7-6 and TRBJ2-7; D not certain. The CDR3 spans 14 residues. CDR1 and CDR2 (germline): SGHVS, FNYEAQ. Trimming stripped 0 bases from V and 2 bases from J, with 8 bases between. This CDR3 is CASSLAATTYEQYF. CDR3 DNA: TGTGCCAGCAGCTTAGCGGCCACGACCTACGAGCAGTACTTC.

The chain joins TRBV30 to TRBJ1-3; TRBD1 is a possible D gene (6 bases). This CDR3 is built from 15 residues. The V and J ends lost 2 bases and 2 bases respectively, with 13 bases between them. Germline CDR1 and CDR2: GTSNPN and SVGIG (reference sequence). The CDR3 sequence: CAWSITGRPGNTIYF. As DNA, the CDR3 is TGTGCCTGGAGTATTACAGGGAGACCTGGAAACACCATATATTTT.

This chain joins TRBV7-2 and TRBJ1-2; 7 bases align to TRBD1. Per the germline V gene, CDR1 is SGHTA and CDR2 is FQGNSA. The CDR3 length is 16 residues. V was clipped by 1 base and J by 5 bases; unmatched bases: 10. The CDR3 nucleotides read TGTGCCAGCAGCTTAGATCCCGCCAGGGGGGAGTATGGCTACACCTTC. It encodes CASSLDPARGEYGYTF.

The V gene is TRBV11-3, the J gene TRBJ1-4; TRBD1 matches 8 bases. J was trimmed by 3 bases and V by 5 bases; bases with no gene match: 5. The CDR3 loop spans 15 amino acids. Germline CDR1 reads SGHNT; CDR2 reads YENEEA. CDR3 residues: CASSGTGGANEKLFF. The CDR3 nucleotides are TGTGCCAGCAGCGGTACAGGGGGAGCTAATGAAAAACTGTTTTTT.